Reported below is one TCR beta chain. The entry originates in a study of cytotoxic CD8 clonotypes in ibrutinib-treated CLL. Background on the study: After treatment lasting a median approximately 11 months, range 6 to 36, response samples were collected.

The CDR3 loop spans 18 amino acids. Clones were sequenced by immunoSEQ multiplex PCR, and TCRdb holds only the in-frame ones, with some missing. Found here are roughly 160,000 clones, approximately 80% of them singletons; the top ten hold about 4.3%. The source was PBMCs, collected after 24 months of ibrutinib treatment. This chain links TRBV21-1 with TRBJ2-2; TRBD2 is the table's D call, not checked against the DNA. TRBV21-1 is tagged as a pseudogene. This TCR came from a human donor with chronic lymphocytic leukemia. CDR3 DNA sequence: TGTGCCAGCAGCAAAAGGCTAGCGGGGGAATCGAACACCGGGGAGCTGTTTTTT. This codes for CASSKRLAGESNTGELFF.